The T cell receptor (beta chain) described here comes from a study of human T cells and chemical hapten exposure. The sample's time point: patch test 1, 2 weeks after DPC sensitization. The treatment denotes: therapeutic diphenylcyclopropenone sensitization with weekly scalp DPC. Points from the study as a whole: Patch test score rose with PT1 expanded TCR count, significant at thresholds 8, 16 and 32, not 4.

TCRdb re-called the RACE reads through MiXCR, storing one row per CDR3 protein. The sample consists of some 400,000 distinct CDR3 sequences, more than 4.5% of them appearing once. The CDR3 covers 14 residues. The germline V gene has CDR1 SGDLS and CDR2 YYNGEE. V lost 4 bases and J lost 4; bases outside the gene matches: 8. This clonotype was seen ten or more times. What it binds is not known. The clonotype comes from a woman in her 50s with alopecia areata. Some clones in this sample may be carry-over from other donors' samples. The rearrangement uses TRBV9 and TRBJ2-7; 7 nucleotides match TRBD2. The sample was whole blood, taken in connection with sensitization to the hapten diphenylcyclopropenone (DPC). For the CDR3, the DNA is TGTGCCAGCAGCCCCCGGGGTAGCGGGTACGAGCAGTACTTC. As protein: CASSPRGSGYEQYF.